Below, 5 T cell receptor beta chains from the same sample are listed, as sequenced in a study of tumor-infiltrating lymphocytes in primary liver carcinoma. Co-extraction of both nucleic acids (RNA and DNA) used roughly 18-34 mg of unsorted bulk tissue. With roughly 0.5 ug total RNA as template and a constant-region primer, TCR beta cDNA was made. Slightly modified ARM-PCR, run as three nested multiplex PCR rounds, produced the TCR beta libraries. TRBV1-TRBV30 forward primers paired with a C-beta reverse primer were used in the first two PCR rounds, which ran approximately 11 cycles each. TCRdb used MiXCR to reprocess the multiplex PCR reads, holding one entry per CDR3 protein. The table has about 110,000 distinct CDR3 sequences, roughly 80% seen once. The source material was liver tumor tissue from sampling region 3. The subset here: tumor region T3, left-lateral pole. These TCRs come from a man aged 40-50 years with primary liver carcinoma and hepatitis B virus infection.

The chain uses TRBV12-3 or TRBV12-4 and TRBJ2-1; the match to TRBD2 covers 13 bases. V was clipped by 7 bases and J by 16 bases; unmatched bases: 13. CDR3 length: 14 residues. DNA of the CDR3: TGTGCCAGCACCCGGACTAGCGGGGGCGATGAGCGATTCTTC. Translating it yields CASTRTSGGDERFF.

This clonotype was counted only a few times. Lacking the conserved final phenylalanine or tryptophan, this CDR3 likely reflects a read error. It is unclear where the CDR3 begins or ends on the DNA, so no DNA is shown, and the CDR3 is as TCRdb lists it. V usage is TRBV29-1 and J usage is TRBJ1-1. In germline, CDR1 is SQVTM, CDR2 ANQGSEA. The CDR3 sequence runs 11 residues, both termini included. Here the CDR3 reads CSVIENTEAFS.

This clonotype was detected only a few times. The rearrangement joins TRBV9 to TRBJ2-1; TRBD2 matches at 13 bases. J lost 5 bases, V lost 2 bases, and 1 base had no gene match. Looked up from germline, CDR1 is SGDLS and CDR2 is YYNGEE. The CDR3 is 15 residues long. The chain's CDR3 is CASSVTSGRDNEQFF. DNA for the CDR3: TGTGCCAGCAGCGTTACTAGCGGGAGGGACAATGAGCAGTTCTTC.

As for this clonotype: One end of the junction fails to match germline, which may point to a read error. The rearrangement links TRBV12-3 or TRBV12-4 to TRBJ2-3; a possible D gene is TRBD1 (6 bases). This CDR3 has 14 residues. The CDR3 DNA reads TGTGCCAGCAGTTTCGGGCAGGGGTCAGATGCGCAGTATTTT. Translated, it gives CASSFGQGSDAQYF.

Ten or more counts support this clonotype. This rearrangement joins TRBV29-1 to TRBJ2-2; 7 positions agree with TRBD1. The junction had 11 bases not matched to a gene; V was cut back by 7 bases and J by 6 bases. This CDR3 contains 14 residues. Germline V CDR1 and CDR2: SQVTM, ANQGSEA. The CDR3 is CSASLGTGAGELFF. CDR3 coding DNA: TGCAGCGCCTCCCTTGGCACAGGGGCCGGGGAGCTGTTTTTT.